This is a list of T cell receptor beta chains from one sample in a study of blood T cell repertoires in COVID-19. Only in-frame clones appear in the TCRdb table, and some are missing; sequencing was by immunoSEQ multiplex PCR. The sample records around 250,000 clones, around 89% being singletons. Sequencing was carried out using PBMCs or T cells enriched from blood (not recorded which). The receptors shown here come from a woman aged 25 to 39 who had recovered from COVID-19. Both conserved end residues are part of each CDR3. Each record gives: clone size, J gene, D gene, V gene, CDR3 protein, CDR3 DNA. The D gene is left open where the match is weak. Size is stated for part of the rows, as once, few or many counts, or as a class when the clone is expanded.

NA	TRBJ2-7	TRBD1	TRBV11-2	CASSPDRGYEQYF	TGTGCCAGCAGCCCGGACAGGGGGTACGAGCAGTACTTC
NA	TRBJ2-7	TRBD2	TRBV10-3	CAISEGLAGASEQYF	TGTGCCATCAGTGAGGGACTAGCGGGAGCTAGTGAGCAGTACTTC
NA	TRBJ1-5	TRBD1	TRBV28	CASSTPQGSSNQPQHF	TGTGCCAGCAGTACCCCACAGGGGTCTAGCAATCAGCCCCAGCATTTT
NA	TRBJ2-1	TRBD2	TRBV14	CASSQEAGVFDEQFF	TGTGCCAGCAGCCAAGAGGCGGGAGTGTTCGATGAGCAGTTCTTC
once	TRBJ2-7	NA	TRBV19	CASSTLPGTTYEQYF	TGTGCCAGTAGTACTCTTCCCGGGACAACATACGAGCAGTACTTC
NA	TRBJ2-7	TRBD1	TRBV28	CASTETGDRVYEQYF	TGTGCCAGCACCGAAACTGGGGACAGGGTTTACGAGCAGTACTTC
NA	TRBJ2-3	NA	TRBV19	CASSPPWANENTQYF	TGTGCCAGTAGTCCCCCTTGGGCTAACGAGAATACGCAGTATTTT
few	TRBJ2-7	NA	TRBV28	CASTPGKEIDYEQYF	TGTGCCAGCACCCCCGGAAAGGAGATCGACTACGAGCAGTACTTC
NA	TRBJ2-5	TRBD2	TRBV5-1	CASSLRVVGGETQYF	TGCGCCAGCAGCTTGCGAGTAGTCGGGGGGGAGACCCAGTACTTC
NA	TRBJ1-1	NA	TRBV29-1	CSVDVHGGNTEAFF	TGCAGCGTTGACGTCCACGGCGGGAACACTGAAGCTTTCTTT
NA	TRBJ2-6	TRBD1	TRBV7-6	CASSLGAGQGIRSSGANVLTF	TGTGCCAGCAGCTTAGGGGCGGGACAGGGGATAAGGAGCTCTGGGGCCAACGTCCTGACTTTC
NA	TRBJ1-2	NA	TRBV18	CASYGATVPGGYTF	TGTGCCAGCTATGGGGCTACAGTTCCCGGTGGCTACACCTTC
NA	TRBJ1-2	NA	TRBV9	CASSALTTGGNTF	TGTGCCAGCAGCGCCCTTACTACAGGTGGTAACACCTTC
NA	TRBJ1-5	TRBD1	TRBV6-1	CASSDGQGKSQPQHF	TGTGCCAGCAGTGATGGACAGGGTAAGAGTCAGCCCCAGCATTTT
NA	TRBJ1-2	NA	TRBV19	CASKAGLYYGYTF	TGTGCCAGTAAGGCAGGGCTCTACTATGGCTACACCTTC
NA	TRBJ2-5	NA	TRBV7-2	CASSWRRTIQETQYF	TGTGCCAGCAGCTGGCGACGGACTATTCAAGAGACCCAGTACTTC
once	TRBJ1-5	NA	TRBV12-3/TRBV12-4	CASRQGMQPQHF	TGTGCCAGCAGACAGGGTATGCAGCCCCAGCATTTT
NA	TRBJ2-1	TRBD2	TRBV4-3	CASSQGLAGRGSYNEQFF	TGCGCCAGCAGCCAAGGACTAGCGGGACGCGGCTCCTACAATGAGCAGTTCTTC
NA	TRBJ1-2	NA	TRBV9	CASSVVPGAHLYGYTF	TGTGCCAGCAGCGTAGTACCAGGGGCCCATCTCTATGGCTACACCTTC
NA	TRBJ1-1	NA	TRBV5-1	CASSQDSRNTEAFF	TGCGCCAGCAGCCAAGACAGTCGGAACACTGAAGCTTTCTTT
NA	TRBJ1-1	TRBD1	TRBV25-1	CASSLQGDTEAFF	TGTGCCAGCAGCTTACAGGGGGACACTGAAGCTTTCTTT
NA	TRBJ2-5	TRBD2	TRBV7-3	CASSPSLASGRETQYF	TGTGCCAGCAGCCCCAGCCTGGCTAGCGGGAGGGAGACCCAGTACTTC
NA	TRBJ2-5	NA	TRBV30	CAWKGGPFQETQYF	TGTGCCTGGAAGGGGGGGCCTTTCCAAGAGACCCAGTACTTC
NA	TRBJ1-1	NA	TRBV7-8	CASSLPDSEAFF	TGTGCCAGCAGCTTACCGGACAGTGAAGCTTTCTTT
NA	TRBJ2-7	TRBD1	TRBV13	CASSFPRQGSREQYF	TGTGCCAGCAGCTTCCCGAGACAGGGTTCTCGCGAGCAGTACTTC
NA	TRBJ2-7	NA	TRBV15	CATSRSRQDLTYEQYF	TGTGCCACCAGCAGATCTCGACAGGACCTTACCTACGAGCAGTACTTC
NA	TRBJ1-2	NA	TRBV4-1	CASSQVRQPNYGYTF	TGCGCCAGCAGCCAAGTCCGACAACCAAACTATGGCTACACCTTC
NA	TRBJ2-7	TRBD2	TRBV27	CASSLRRGGLEQYF	TGTGCCAGCAGTTTGAGGCGGGGGGGCCTCGAGCAGTACTTC
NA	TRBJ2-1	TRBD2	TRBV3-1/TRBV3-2	CASSPAGGGSYNEQFF	TGTGCCAGCAGCCCGGCGGGGGGCGGGTCCTACAATGAGCAGTTCTTC
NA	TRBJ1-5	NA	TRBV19	CASTMTGDQPQHF	TGTGCCAGTACTATGACAGGAGACCAGCCCCAGCATTTT
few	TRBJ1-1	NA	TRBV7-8	CASSSRGVVTEAFF	TGTGCCAGCAGCTCCCGGGGGGTGGTTACTGAAGCTTTCTTT
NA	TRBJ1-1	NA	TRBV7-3	CASSLDRGGTEAFF	TGTGCCAGCAGCTTAGATCGTGGGGGGACTGAAGCTTTCTTT
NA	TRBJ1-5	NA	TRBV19	CASSPSGFSQPQHF	TGTGCCAGTAGCCCTTCAGGGTTTAGTCAGCCCCAGCATTTT
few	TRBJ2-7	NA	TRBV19	CASTPFGGAREQYF	TGTGCCAGTACCCCCTTCGGAGGGGCGCGTGAGCAGTACTTC
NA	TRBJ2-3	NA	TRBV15	CATSRTLKIPDTQYF	TGTGCCACCAGCAGAACTTTAAAAATCCCGGATACGCAGTATTTT
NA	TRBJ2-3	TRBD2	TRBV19	CASSTSGSGTDTQYF	TGTGCCAGTAGTACTAGCGGGAGCGGGACAGATACGCAGTATTTT
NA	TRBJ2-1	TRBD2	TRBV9	CASSVEPGLASGEQFF	TGTGCCAGCAGCGTTGAACCGGGACTAGCGAGTGGTGAGCAGTTCTTC
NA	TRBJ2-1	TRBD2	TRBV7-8	CASSFLAGGRNEQFF	TGTGCCAGCAGCTTTCTAGCGGGAGGGCGCAATGAGCAGTTCTTC
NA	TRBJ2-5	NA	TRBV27	CASSRGGWETQYF	TGTGCCAGCAGTAGGGGGGGTTGGGAGACCCAGTACTTC
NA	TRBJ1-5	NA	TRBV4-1	CASSQGGNSNQPQHF	TGCGCCAGCAGCCAAGGAGGGAATAGCAATCAGCCCCAGCATTTT
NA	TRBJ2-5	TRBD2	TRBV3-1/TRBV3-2	CASSPNSGRYQETQYF	TGTGCCAGCAGCCCCAACAGCGGGAGATACCAAGAGACCCAGTACTTC
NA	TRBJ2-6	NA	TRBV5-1	CASSPGPGQSSGANVLTF	TGCGCCAGCAGCCCCGGACCTGGACAGAGCTCTGGGGCCAACGTCCTGACTTTC
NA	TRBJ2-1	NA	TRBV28	CASSKRSGEQFF	TGTGCCAGCAGTAAGAGAAGCGGAGAGCAGTTCTTC
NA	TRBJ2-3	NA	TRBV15	CATSLTGSTDTQYF	TGTGCCACCAGCTTGACAGGTAGCACAGATACGCAGTATTTT
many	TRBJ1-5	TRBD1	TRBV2	CASSSTGLHQPQHF	TGTGCCAGCAGTTCGACAGGGCTTCATCAGCCCCAGCATTTT
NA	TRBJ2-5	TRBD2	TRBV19	CASSTSSGSQPFPQYF	TGTGCCAGTAGTACCTCTAGCGGGAGTCAGCCGTTTCCCCAGTACTTC
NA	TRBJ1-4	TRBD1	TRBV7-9	CASTPGQGVRTNEKLFF	TGTGCCAGCACCCCGGGACAGGGGGTACGAACTAATGAAAAACTGTTTTTT
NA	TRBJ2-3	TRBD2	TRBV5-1	CASSRGTSGTSTDTQYF	TGCGCCAGCAGCCGGGGGACTAGCGGGACTAGCACAGATACGCAGTATTTT
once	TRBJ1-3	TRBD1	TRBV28	CASSFSDRGAGNTIYF	TGTGCCAGCAGTTTTTCCGACAGGGGAGCAGGAAACACCATATATTTT
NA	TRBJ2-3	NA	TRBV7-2	CASSSALATDTQYF	TGTGCCAGCAGCTCTGCATTGGCCACAGATACGCAGTATTTT
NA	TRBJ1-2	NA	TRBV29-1	CSVVSGFDYGYTF	TGCAGCGTTGTTTCGGGTTTTGACTATGGCTACACCTTC
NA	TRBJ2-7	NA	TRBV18	CASSATGLPYEQYF	TGTGCCAGCTCAGCTACGGGACTCCCCTACGAGCAGTACTTC
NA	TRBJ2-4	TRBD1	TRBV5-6	CASSLRGTGINIQYF	TGTGCCAGCAGCTTGAGGGGGACAGGGATAAACATTCAGTACTTC